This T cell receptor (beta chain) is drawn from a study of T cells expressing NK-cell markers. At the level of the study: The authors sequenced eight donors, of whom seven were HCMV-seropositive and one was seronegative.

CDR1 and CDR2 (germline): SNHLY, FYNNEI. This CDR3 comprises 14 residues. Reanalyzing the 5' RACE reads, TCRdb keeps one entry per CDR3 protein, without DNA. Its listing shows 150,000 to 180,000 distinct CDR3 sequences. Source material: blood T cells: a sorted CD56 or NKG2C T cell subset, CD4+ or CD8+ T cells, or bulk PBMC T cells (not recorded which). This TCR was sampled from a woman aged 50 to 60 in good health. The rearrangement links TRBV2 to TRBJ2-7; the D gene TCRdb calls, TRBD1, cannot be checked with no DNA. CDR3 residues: CASIPRQGTYEQYF.